These 8 T cell receptor beta chains came from one sample sequenced in a study of OX40 agonist ivuxolimab in advanced cancers. TCRdb's copy holds only in-frame clones and misses some; the assay was immunoSEQ multiplex PCR. Among 75,000 to 100,000 clones listed, less than 85% were seen once. This material consisted of CD4+ or CD8+ T cells sorted from blood, taken in a trial of the OX40 agonist ivuxolimab. These receptors originate from an adult with an advanced solid tumor such as melanoma, head and neck, liver or kidney cancer.

This clone came up a few times. The gene calls are TRBV7-2 and TRBJ2-7; possible D gene TRBD1, 6 bases. Trimming removed 6 bases from V and 1 base from J, with 13 bases in between. CDR1 is SGHTA, CDR2 FQGNSA, per germline. The CDR3 length is 14 residues. CDR3 sequence reads: CASRRVGASYEQYF. CDR3 nucleotides: TGTGCCAGCAGACGAGTGGGGGCTTCCTACGAGCAGTACTTC.

This clone was detected only once. The rearrangement links TRBV2 to TRBJ2-2; perhaps TRBD1 as D (5 bases). Germline CDR1 reads SNHLY; CDR2 reads FYNNEI. V was shortened by 4 bases and J by 4 bases, with 13 bases between the two germline ends. The CDR3 spans 15 residues. The CDR3 region is CASSGSGAGTGELFF. DNA of the CDR3: TGTGCCAGCAGTGGGAGTGGGGCTGGCACCGGGGAGCTGTTTTTT.

The rearrangement uses TRBV27 and TRBJ2-1; D is ambiguous. Trimming shortened V by 3 bases and J by 7 bases, and 13 bases separated the two germline ends. The CDR3 contains 14 residues. Looked up from germline, CDR1 is MNHEY and CDR2 is SMNVEV (reference sequence). This chain's CDR3 is CASSLSVLGNEQFF. The CDR3 coding sequence is TGTGCCAGCAGTTTGTCTGTCCTGGGGAATGAGCAGTTCTTC.

The CDR3 DNA sequence: TGTGCCAGCAGAAGAGGCAGCGAAGGCTACACCTTC. Translated: CASRRGSEGYTF. This chain joins TRBV6-5 and TRBJ1-2, with no clear D. Between the trimmed V and J ends, which lost 6 bases and 8 bases, there was a span of 13 bases. Germline CDR1 is MNHEY and CDR2 is SVGAGI. The CDR3 consists of 12 residues.

This chain joins TRBV7-2 and TRBJ1-3; perhaps TRBD1 as D (5 bases). CDR3 length equals 16 residues. With 5 bases removed from V and 0 bases from J, the gap between germline ends came to 14 bases. CDR1 is SGHTA and CDR2 is FQGNSA in the germline V gene. CDR3 in DNA: TGTGCCAGCAGCCAGGGACGGGTTATCTCTGGAAACACCATATATTTT. Encoded protein: CASSQGRVISGNTIYF.

This sequence joins TRBV6-1 and TRBJ2-2, with 10 bases aligning to TRBD2. With V trimmed by 4 bases and J by 4 bases, 3 bases remained unmatched. The germline gives CDR1 MNHNS, CDR2 SASEGT. This CDR3 comprises 15 residues. The CDR3 coding sequence is TGTGCCAGCAGTGCTAGCGGGAGCGCCACCGGGGAGCTGTTTTTT. This encodes CASSASGSATGELFF.

This clone was seen a few times. The chain couples TRBV9 to TRBJ1-5; D possibly corresponds to TRBD1 (6 bases). CDR1 SGDLS and CDR2 YYNGEE come from the germline V gene. V gave up 4 bases and J gave up 6 bases, with 14 bases separating them. The CDR3 has 14 residues. CDR3 nucleotide sequence: TGTGCCAGCAGCAACCGACAGGAGGGTCAGCCCCAGCATTTT. Its protein product is CASSNRQEGQPQHF.

The V and J genes are TRBV7-8 and TRBJ2-5; D might be TRBD1 (5 bases). CDR1 SGHVS and CDR2 FQNEAQ come from the germline V gene. V was trimmed by 6 bases and J by 5 bases, leaving 22 bases between them. The CDR3 extends over 16 amino acids. The CDR3 DNA sequence: TGTGCCAGCAGGTCAGGGTCCAGGGTGTTTGGCGAGACCCAGTACTTC. This sequence encodes CASRSGSRVFGETQYF.